This T cell receptor (beta chain) was documented in a study of blood T cell repertoires in COVID-19. Study at large: There were acute and convalescent COVID-19 samples, and they came from the United States, Italy and Spain.

This clone was seen a single time. In the authors' workflow: Amplification with reference gene primers provided the estimates of nucleated cell counts. TCRdb's table, derived via immunoSEQ multiplex PCR, lists solely in-frame clones and lacks some. That table gives V, J and clone size, and the DNA gave D and trimming. This sample has a few hundred thousand clones, with about four fifths found just once. Clinical history reported by participants formed the basis on which cohorts were assigned. The sequencing sample was made of PBMCs or T cells enriched from blood (not recorded which). The sequence came from a man in his forties who had been exposed to COVID-19.

CDR3 amino acids: CASSHEGGANYGYTF. The CDR3 nucleotides are TGCGCCAGCAGCCACGAGGGTGGCGCGAACTATGGCTACACCTTC. The chain recombines TRBV5-1 with TRBJ1-2; no clear D. V shed 4 bases and J shed 2 bases, with 15 bases lying between them. Per germline, CDR1 SGHRS and CDR2 YFSETQ. The CDR3 is made up of 15 amino acids.